These T cell receptor beta chains were read from a single sample in a study of glioma-infiltrating T cells. TCRdb re-derived calls from the multiplex PCR reads in MiXCR, one entry per CDR3 protein. Among about 21,000 distinct CDR3 sequences listed, about 22% were seen once. Sequences were obtained from glioma tissue, nonneoplastic brain tissue, or PBMCs (not recorded which). Receptor source: a human donor with low-grade glioma or glioblastoma, undergoing nonglioma brain surgery, or in good health (not recorded which). Both conserved end residues are part of each CDR3. Each record gives: D gene, J gene, V gene, clone size, CDR3 DNA, CDR3 protein. A D gene is named only where the DNA matches it firmly. Expanded clones get a size class; other rows say once, few or many, or leave the size out.

>.|TRBJ1-6|TRBV4-2|many
TGTGCCAGCAGCCCCGCAGGGCTAAATTCACCCCTCCACTTT
CASSPAGLNSPLHF
>TRBD1|TRBJ2-1|TRBV7-9|many
TGTGCCAGCAGCTTTCCGGGACAGGGTTACAATGAGCAGTTCTTC
CASSFPGQGYNEQFF
>.|TRBJ1-5|TRBV7-9|.
TGTGCCAGCAGCTTAGAAGGGCAGGGGAACCAGCCCCAGCATTTT
CASSLEGQGNQPQHF
>.|TRBJ1-2|TRBV2|many
TGTGCCAGCAGTGAGGCGGGGGCCAACACCTTC
CASSEAGANTF
>.|TRBJ1-1|TRBV27|.
TGTGCCAGCAGTTTGGCAGAAGGTGAAGCTTTCTTT
CASSLAEGEAFF
>.|TRBJ2-1|TRBV7-2|many
TGTGCCAGCAGCGCACGGCGGGGGCAAGGTGAGCAGTTCTTC
CASSARRGQGEQFF
>.|TRBJ2-7|TRBV5-4|few
TGTGCCAGCAGCTTTTCGGGCTACGAGCAGTACTTC
CASSFSGYEQYF
>TRBD1|TRBJ1-2|TRBV20-1|.
TGCAGTGCTGGACCCCCGGGACAGGGGCTAACAAACGGCTACACCTTC
CSAGPPGQGLTNGYTF
>.|TRBJ2-6|TRBV11-1|.
TGTGCCAGCAGCTTACGGTTGGGGACCTCTGGGGCCAACGTCCTGACTTTC
CASSLRLGTSGANVLTF
>TRBD1|TRBJ2-7|TRBV6-1|many
TGTGCCAGCAGTGAAACGGACAGGGTGTACGAGCAGTACTTC
CASSETDRVYEQYF
>.|TRBJ2-3|TRBV19|once
TGTGCCACGTTGTCAGTAGGGGTTGGGACAGATACGCAGTATTTT
CATLSVGVGTDTQYF
>.|TRBJ2-7|TRBV19|.
TGTGCCAGTAGGCCGGGGGCCTCCTACGAGCAGTACTTC
CASRPGASYEQYF
>.|TRBJ2-3|TRBV27|.
TGTGCCAGCAGTTACCAAGGTGGCCGGGCGAAAGATGCGCGGTATTTT
CASSYQGGRAKDARYF
>.|TRBJ1-1|TRBV2|many
TGTGCCAGCCTGACTGTGAACACTGAAGCTTTCTTT
CASLTVNTEAFF
>TRBD2|TRBJ2-3|TRBV19|.
TGTGCCAGTAGTCATAAACTAGCGGGGGGGCCAGATACGCAGTATTTT
CASSHKLAGGPDTQYF
>TRBD1|TRBJ2-3|TRBV24-1|many
TGTGCCACCAGTGATCCCAGGACAGGGGGCATGGGAGCAGATACGCAGTATTTT
CATSDPRTGGMGADTQYF
>.|TRBJ1-1|TRBV6-1|many
TGTGCCACGGGGCCGAACACTGAAGCTTTCTTT
CATGPNTEAFF
>.|TRBJ1-2|TRBV3-1|few
TGTGCCAGCAGACATCATAGGTCCTATGGCTACACCTTC
CASRHHRSYGYTF
>.|TRBJ1-3|TRBV6-2/TRBV6-3|many
TGTGCCAGCAGTTCCGGGTCGGGGGTCTCTGGAAACACCATATATTTT
CASSSGSGVSGNTIYF
>.|TRBJ2-1|TRBV20-1|many
TGCAGTGCTAGCGTAGGGCCTAGCTCCTACAATGAGCAGTTCTTC
CSASVGPSSYNEQFF
>.|TRBJ2-3|TRBV2|many
TGTGCCAGCAGGGCTAGGGAAACAGATACGCAGTATTTT
CASRARETDTQYF
>.|TRBJ1-4|TRBV6-1|many
TGTGCCAGCAGTGAGTCTACAGGAACTAATGAAAAACTGTTTTTT
CASSESTGTNEKLFF
>.|TRBJ2-4|TRBV6-1|many
TGTGCCAGCAGTCCGGCGGGGGCGAGGAAAAACATTCAGTACTTC
CASSPAGARKNIQYF
>.|TRBJ2-5|TRBV18|few
TGTGCCAGCTCACCAAGGGGAGAAGAGACCCAGTACTTC
CASSPRGEETQYF
>.|TRBJ1-2|TRBV4-1|.
TGCGCCAGCAGCCAAGTAGGACAGCTCTATGGCTACACCTTC
CASSQVGQLYGYTF
>.|TRBJ2-7|TRBV3-1|.
TGTGCCAGCAGCCAACCGGGGAGAGACGAGCAGTACTTC
CASSQPGRDEQYF